Below are 20 T cell receptor beta chains sequenced from a single sample in a study of cytomegalovirus exposure and HLA in healthy donors. The PCR used 60 Vbeta and 13 Jbeta primers. Here immunoSEQ multiplex PCR was the method, and the copy in TCRdb shows in-frame clones only, minus some. The repertoire holds about 160,000 clones, with roughly 80% as singletons. The sequenced material came from PBMCs. These receptors were taken from a woman between 40 and 50 years old in good health and CMV-seronegative.

The chain has TRBV5-8 and TRBJ1-1; a possible D gene is TRBD1 (6 bases). This CDR3 contains 15 residues. Germline V gene lookup returns CDR1 SGHTS and CDR2 YDEGEE. V was cut by 3 bases and J by 5 bases, with 17 bases left in between. CDR3 sequence: CASSSFMGANTEAFF. The CDR3 nucleotides read TGTGCCAGCAGCTCCTTTATGGGGGCAAATACTGAAGCTTTCTTT.

The J gene is TRBJ1-1, the V gene TRBV12-5; 8 bases are a match to TRBD1. The ends lost 7 bases at V and 1 base at J; junction bases unmatched: 14. Germline loops: CDR1 LGHNT, CDR2 FRNRAP. The CDR3 has 17 amino acids. CDR3 bases: TGTGCTAGTGCCCCAGGATGGCAGGGGGCCTGGAACACTGAAGCTTTCTTT. Its protein is CASAPGWQGAWNTEAFF. Complete variable domain (other parts from reference TRBV12-5 and TRBJ1-1): DARVTQTPRHKVTEMGQEVTMRCQPILGHNTVFWYRQTMMQGLELLAYFRNRAPLDDSGMPKDRFSAEMPDATLATLKIQPSEPRDSAVYFCASAPGWQGAWNTEAFFGQGTRLTVV.

The rearrangement links TRBV7-7 to TRBJ2-5; TRBD2 agrees at 13 bases. This CDR3 has 16 residues. V dropped 4 bases and J dropped 2; count of bases not matched to a gene: 4. The germline V gene encodes CDR1 SSHAT and CDR2 FNYEAQ (reference sequence). The CDR3 loop is CASSWTSGGNQETQYF. CDR3 nucleotide sequence: TGTGCCAGCAGCTGGACTAGCGGGGGTAATCAAGAGACCCAGTACTTC.

The V call is TRBV2, the J call TRBJ1-5; D remains unclear. This CDR3 comprises 15 residues. Germline V gene data show CDR1 as SNHLY and CDR2 as FYNNEI. V lost 7 bases, J lost 0 bases, and 13 bases lay in between. The CDR3 spells CASMEDGYSNQPQHF. In nucleotides, the CDR3 is TGTGCCAGCATGGAGGACGGCTATAGCAATCAGCCCCAGCATTTT.

The chain has TRBV28 and TRBJ1-5; D remains unclear. Germline values: CDR1 MDHEN, CDR2 SYDVKM. Trimming removed 7 bases at V and 7 bases at J, with 11 bases between. The CDR3 has 12 residues. Here the CDR3 DNA reads TGTGCCAGCACAAATATGCGGCAGCCCCAGCATTTT. This codes for CASTNMRQPQHF.

V usage is TRBV6-5 and J usage is TRBJ1-5; TRBD1 might be the D (6 bases). The V end was cut by 6 bases, the J end by 0 bases, with 9 bases between. The germline V gene encodes CDR1 MNHEY and CDR2 SVGAGI. This CDR3 contains 14 residues. CDR3 nucleotide sequence: TGTGCCAGCAGAGTACAGGGTAGCAATCAGCCCCAGCATTTT. As protein: CASRVQGSNQPQHF.

The V call is TRBV18, the J call TRBJ1-2; 12 positions agree with TRBD1. J lost 5 bases, V lost 0 bases, and 1 base had no gene match. In germline, CDR1 is KGHSH, CDR2 LQKENI. CDR3 length equals 15 residues. The DNA for the CDR3 is TGTGCCAGCTCACCACCGGGACAGGGGGCGTATGGCTACACCTTC. It yields the protein CASSPPGQGAYGYTF.

The genes are TRBV10-2 and TRBJ2-2, with 9 bases that match TRBD1. There are 16 residues in the CDR3. Trimming cost V 6 bases and J 4 bases; bases outside gene matches: 9. Germline CDR1 WSHSY, CDR2 SAAADI. CDR3 loop: CASRNQTGGGTGELFF. The CDR3 coding sequence is TGCGCCAGCAGAAACCAGACAGGGGGGGGCACCGGGGAGCTGTTTTTT.

V gene TRBV4-1 combines with J gene TRBJ1-6; 9 bases agree with TRBD1. Germline V lookup: CDR1 MGHRA, CDR2 YSYEKL. J lost 6 bases, V lost 4 bases, and 4 bases had no gene match. The CDR3 runs 15 residues. The CDR3 DNA reads TGCGCCAGCAGCCCTCGACAGGGGGTTAATTCACCCCTCCACTTT. This translates into CASSPRQGVNSPLHF.

J is TRBJ2-7 and V is TRBV2; maybe TRBD1 (6 bases). Trimming removed 3 bases at V and 0 bases at J, with 21 bases between. The CDR3 has 18 amino acids. The V gene's germline CDR1 is SNHLY and CDR2 FYNNEI. In DNA form, the CDR3 reads TGTGCCAGCAGTGACGGACAGAAGTACATTTTAAGCTCCTACGAGCAGTACTTC. It translates to CASSDGQKYILSSYEQYF.

The chain recombines TRBV11-2 with TRBJ2-1; the match to TRBD2 covers 14 bases. V shed 5 bases, J shed 5 bases, and the junction held 14 bases outside the gene matches. Germline V gene lookup returns CDR1 SGHAT and CDR2 FQNNGV. CDR3 size: 19 residues. This CDR3 reads CASSPTGRMTSGGDNEQFF. CDR3 DNA sequence: TGTGCCAGCAGCCCAACGGGGAGGATGACTAGCGGGGGGGACAATGAGCAGTTCTTC.

The chain has TRBV9 and TRBJ1-2, with D perhaps matching TRBD1 (6 bases). Germline V gene lookup returns CDR1 SGDLS and CDR2 YYNGEE. The CDR3 is 15 residues long. The V gene lost 0 bases and the J gene lost 5 bases, with 14 bases spanning the gap. The CDR3 nucleotides read TGTGCCAGCAGCGTAGTCGGACAGACAGAATATGGCTACACCTTC. This sequence encodes CASSVVGQTEYGYTF.

This clone has just one count. The V gene is TRBV5-1, the J gene TRBJ2-5, with D possibly TRBD1 on 6 matching bases. CDR1 is SGHRS and CDR2 is YFSETQ in the germline V gene. This CDR3 is built from 14 residues. V was cut by 4 bases and J by 2 bases, with 12 bases left in between. This CDR3 is CASSPQGPQETQYF. In DNA form, the CDR3 reads TGCGCCAGCAGCCCACAGGGCCCTCAAGAGACCCAGTACTTC.

The chain joins TRBV6-5 to TRBJ1-2; 7 bases line up with TRBD1. V shed 4 bases and J 5 bases; nucleotides not matched to a gene: 13. Germline CDR1 reads MNHEY; CDR2 reads SVGAGI. The CDR3 totals 16 residues. The CDR3: CASSWGRGVTLYGYTF. The CDR3 region has the DNA TGTGCCAGCAGTTGGGGCAGGGGGGTTACGTTATATGGCTACACCTTC.

The chain combines TRBV4-1 with TRBJ1-5; D is undetermined. The V end lost 0 bases, the J end lost 4 bases, and 10 bases lay between the germline ends. The CDR3 extends over 15 amino acids. CDR1 and CDR2 from the germline V gene are MGHRA and YSYEKL. The CDR3 sequence is CASSQEGRANQPQHF. The CDR3 nucleotides read TGCGCCAGCAGCCAAGAGGGCAGAGCTAATCAGCCCCAGCATTTT.

With regard to this clone: The identical CDR3 is also encoded by other nucleotide sequences in the sample. The chain uses TRBV7-9 and TRBJ2-5; possible D gene TRBD2, 5 bases. The CDR3 loop spans 11 amino acids. Trimming cost V 4 bases and J 5 bases, with 5 bases left between them. The germline CDR1 and CDR2 sequences are SEHNR and FQNEAQ (reference sequence). CDR3 nucleotides: TGTGCCAGCAGCTCGGGGGAGACCCAGTACTTC. As protein: CASSSGETQYF.

The chain combines TRBV5-1 with TRBJ1-5; unclear D gene. Per the germline V gene, CDR1 is SGHRS and CDR2 is YFSETQ. Trimming shortened V by 0 bases and J by 7 bases, and 11 bases separated the two germline ends. The CDR3 loop spans 14 amino acids. This chain's CDR3 is CASSLDGSRQPQHF. The DNA of the CDR3 is TGCGCCAGCAGCTTGGATGGCAGTCGACAGCCCCAGCATTTT.

The chain recombines TRBV2 with TRBJ2-7, with D unresolved. Trimming took off 8 bases at V and 2 bases at J, with 7 bases between the two ends. This CDR3 comprises 11 residues. The germline V gene encodes CDR1 SNHLY and CDR2 FYNNEI. CDR3 nucleotide sequence: TGTGCCAGCCAGGATCCCTACGAGCAGTACTTC. Residues: CASQDPYEQYF.

There are a few counts of this clone. V and J are TRBV4-1 and TRBJ2-4; the match to TRBD2 covers 9 bases. Germline assignment: CDR1 MGHRA and CDR2 YSYEKL. The CDR3 runs 16 residues. Unmatched junction bases numbered 7, after V lost 0 bases and J lost 7 bases. The CDR3 is CASSQESGGRGNIQYF. The DNA of the CDR3 is TGCGCCAGCAGCCAAGAGAGCGGGGGGAGGGGTAACATTCAGTACTTC.

There are a few counts of this clone. This chain connects TRBV9 to TRBJ1-3, with 7 nucleotides matching TRBD1. This CDR3 comprises 16 residues. Germline V gene data show CDR1 as SGDLS and CDR2 as YYNGEE. Trimming at V came to 3 bases and at J to 0 bases, leaving 6 bases not matched to a gene. The CDR3 coding sequence is TGTGCCAGCAGCGGACAGGGTACGGTCTCTGGAAACACCATATATTTT. This gives the protein CASSGQGTVSGNTIYF.